These 5 T cell receptor beta chains came from one sample sequenced in a study of T-cell reconstitution after alpha-beta-depleted transplantation in children. Preparation of the TCRbeta library used unique molecular identifiers. In TCRdb, the PCR reads were re-called with MiXCR into one record per CDR3 protein. This table holds 500,000 to 750,000 distinct CDR3 sequences, roughly 27% found once. The sequencing used PBMCs, collected before TCRalphabeta/CD19-depleted stem cell transplant. These receptors were taken from a boy under two years old with Wiskott-Aldrich syndrome, due to receive a stem cell transplant.

This chain connects TRBV7-2 to TRBJ1-6; 9 nucleotides match TRBD1. The junction had 5 bases not matched to a gene; V was cut back by 4 bases and J by 10 bases. The CDR3 sequence is 14 residues long. Germline CDR1 SGHTA, CDR2 FQGNSA. CDR3 protein: CASSSGQGGSPLHF. The CDR3 coding sequence is TGTGCCAGCAGCTCGGGACAGGGTGGCTCACCCCTCCACTTT.

The J gene is TRBJ2-6, the V gene TRBV18; 7 nucleotides agree with TRBD1. This CDR3 spans 16 amino acids. With V trimmed by 6 bases and J by 4 bases, 9 bases remained unmatched. Per germline, CDR1 KGHSH and CDR2 LQKENI. As DNA, the CDR3 is TGTGCCAGCTCTTCGACAGGGTCGGCCGGGGCCAACGTCCTGACTTTC. This encodes CASSSTGSAGANVLTF.

This clonotype was observed a few times. This rearrangement joins TRBV7-9 to TRBJ1-2; D gene uncertain. Trimming took 6 bases from V and 6 from J, leaving 11 bases between them. CDR3 length equals 12 residues. The germline V gene encodes CDR1 SEHNR and CDR2 FQNEAQ (reference sequence). The CDR3 nucleotides read TGTGCCAGCAGGAGAGATGGGGATGGCTACACCTTC. Its translation: CASRRDGDGYTF.

In this sample, this clonotype turned up a few times. The chain couples TRBV20-1 to TRBJ2-1, with TRBD2 as a possible D gene (5 bases). The CDR3 is 15 residues long. V was shortened by 1 base and J by 4 bases, with 14 bases between the two germline ends. Germline CDR1 and CDR2: DFQATT and SNEGSKA (reference sequence). The CDR3 DNA is TGCAGTGCTAGAGTACTTGGCCGGAGGTACAATGAGCAGTTCTTC. Amino acid sequence: CSARVLGRRYNEQFF.

This rearrangement joins TRBV10-1 to TRBJ2-2, with D perhaps matching TRBD2 (6 bases). There are 15 residues in the CDR3. Germline CDR1 and CDR2: WNHNN and SYGVQD (reference sequence). The V gene lost 8 bases and the J gene lost 3 bases, with 16 bases spanning the gap. The CDR3 DNA is TGCGCCAGCTCCAACCTAGCGCCAGACACCGGGGAGCTGTTTTTT. Its protein product is CASSNLAPDTGELFF.